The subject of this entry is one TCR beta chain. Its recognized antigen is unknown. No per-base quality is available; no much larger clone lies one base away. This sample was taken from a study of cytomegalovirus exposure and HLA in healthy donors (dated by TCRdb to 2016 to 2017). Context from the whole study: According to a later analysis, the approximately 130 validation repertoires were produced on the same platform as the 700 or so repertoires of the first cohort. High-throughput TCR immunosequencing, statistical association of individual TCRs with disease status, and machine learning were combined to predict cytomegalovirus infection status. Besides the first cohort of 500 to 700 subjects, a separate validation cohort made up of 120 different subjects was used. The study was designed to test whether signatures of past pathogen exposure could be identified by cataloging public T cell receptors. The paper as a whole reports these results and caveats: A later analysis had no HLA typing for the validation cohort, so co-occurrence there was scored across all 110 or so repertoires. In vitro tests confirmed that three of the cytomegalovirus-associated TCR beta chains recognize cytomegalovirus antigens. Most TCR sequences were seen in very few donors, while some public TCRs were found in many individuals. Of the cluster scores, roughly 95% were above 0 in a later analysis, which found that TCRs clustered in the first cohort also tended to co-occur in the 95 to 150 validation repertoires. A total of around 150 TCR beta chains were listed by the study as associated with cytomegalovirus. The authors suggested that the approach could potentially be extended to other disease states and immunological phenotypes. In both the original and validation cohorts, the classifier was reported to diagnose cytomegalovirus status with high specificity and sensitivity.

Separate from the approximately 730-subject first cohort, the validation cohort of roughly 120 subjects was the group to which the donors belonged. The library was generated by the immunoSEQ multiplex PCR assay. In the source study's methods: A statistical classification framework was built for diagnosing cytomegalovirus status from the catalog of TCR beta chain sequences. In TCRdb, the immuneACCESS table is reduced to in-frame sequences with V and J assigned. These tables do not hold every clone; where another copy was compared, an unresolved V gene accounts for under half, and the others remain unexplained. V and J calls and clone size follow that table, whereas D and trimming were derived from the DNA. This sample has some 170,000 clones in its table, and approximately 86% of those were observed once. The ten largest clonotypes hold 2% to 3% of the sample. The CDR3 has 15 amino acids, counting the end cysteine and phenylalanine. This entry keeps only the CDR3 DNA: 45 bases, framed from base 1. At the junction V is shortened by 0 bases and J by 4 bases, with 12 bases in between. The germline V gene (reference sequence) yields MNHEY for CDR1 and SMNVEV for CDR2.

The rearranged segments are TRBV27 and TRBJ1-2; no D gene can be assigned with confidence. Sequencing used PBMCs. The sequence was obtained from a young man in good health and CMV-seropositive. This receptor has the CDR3 CASSLSRGSPYGYTF. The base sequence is TGTGCCAGCAGTTTATCGAGAGGGAGTCCCTATGGCTACACCTTC.